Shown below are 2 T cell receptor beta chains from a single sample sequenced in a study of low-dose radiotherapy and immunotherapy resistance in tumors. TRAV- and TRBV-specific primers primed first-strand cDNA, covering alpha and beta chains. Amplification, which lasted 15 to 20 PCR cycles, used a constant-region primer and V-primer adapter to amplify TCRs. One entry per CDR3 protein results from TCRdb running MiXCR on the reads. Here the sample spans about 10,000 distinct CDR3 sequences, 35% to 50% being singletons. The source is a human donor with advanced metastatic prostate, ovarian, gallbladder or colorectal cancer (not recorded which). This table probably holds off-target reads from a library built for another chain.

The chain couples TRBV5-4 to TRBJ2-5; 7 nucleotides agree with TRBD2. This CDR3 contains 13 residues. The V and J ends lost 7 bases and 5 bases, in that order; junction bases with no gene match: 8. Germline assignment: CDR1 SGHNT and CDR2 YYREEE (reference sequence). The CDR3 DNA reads TGTGCCAGCCGGGCGGGGGAGGTGGAGACCCAGTACTTC. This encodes CASRAGEVETQYF.

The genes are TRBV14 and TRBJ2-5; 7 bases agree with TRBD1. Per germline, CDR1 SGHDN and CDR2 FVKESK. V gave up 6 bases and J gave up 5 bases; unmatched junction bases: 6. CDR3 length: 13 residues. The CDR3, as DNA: TGTGCCAGCAGTATCGGGACAGTTGAGACCCAGTACTTC. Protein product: CASSIGTVETQYF.